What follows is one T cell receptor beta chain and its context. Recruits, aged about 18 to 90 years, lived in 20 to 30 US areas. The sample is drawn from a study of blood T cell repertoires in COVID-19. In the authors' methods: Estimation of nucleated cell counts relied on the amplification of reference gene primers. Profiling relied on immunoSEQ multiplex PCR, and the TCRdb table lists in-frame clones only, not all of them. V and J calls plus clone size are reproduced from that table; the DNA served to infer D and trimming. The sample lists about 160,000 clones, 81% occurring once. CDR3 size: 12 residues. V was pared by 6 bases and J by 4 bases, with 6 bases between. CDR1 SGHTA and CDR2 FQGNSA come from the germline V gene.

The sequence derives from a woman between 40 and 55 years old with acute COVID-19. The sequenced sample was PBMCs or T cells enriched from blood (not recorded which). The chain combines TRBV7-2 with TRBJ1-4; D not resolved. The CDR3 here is CASSLYNEKLFF. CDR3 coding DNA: TGTGCCAGCAGTCTATATAATGAAAAACTGTTTTTT. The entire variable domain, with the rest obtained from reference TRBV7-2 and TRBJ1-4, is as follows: GAGVSQSPSNKVTEKGKDVELRCDPISGHTALYWYRQSLGQGLEFLIYFQGNSAPDKSGLPSDRFSAERTGGSVSTLTIQRTQQEDSAVYLCASSLYNEKLFFGSGTQLSVL.